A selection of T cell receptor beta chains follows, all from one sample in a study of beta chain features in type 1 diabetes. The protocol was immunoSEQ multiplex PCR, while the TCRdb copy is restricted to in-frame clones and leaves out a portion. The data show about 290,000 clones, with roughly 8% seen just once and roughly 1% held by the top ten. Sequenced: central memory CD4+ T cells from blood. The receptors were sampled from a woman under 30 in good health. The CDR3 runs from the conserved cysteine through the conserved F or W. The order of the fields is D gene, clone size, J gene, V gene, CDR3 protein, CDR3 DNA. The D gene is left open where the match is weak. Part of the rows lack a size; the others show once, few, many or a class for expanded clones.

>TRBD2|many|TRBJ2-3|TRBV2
CASSVPNSGKGTDTQYF
TGTGCCAGCAGTGTACCTAATAGCGGGAAGGGCACAGATACGCAGTATTTT
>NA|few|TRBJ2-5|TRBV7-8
CASSYAGDRETQYF
TGTGCCAGCAGCTATGCGGGGGACAGGGAGACCCAGTACTTC
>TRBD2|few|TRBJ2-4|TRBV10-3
CAISAEGGAKNIQYF
TGTGCCATCAGTGCGGAGGGAGGGGCCAAAAACATTCAGTACTTC
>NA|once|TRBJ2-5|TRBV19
CASSMARETQYF
TGTGCCAGTAGTATGGCGCGGGAGACCCAGTACTTC
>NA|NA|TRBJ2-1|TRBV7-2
CASTTLRGGEQFF
TGTGCCAGCACCACACTACGGGGCGGTGAGCAGTTCTTC
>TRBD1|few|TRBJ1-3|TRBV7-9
CASQGGSGNTIYF
TGTGCCAGCCAGGGGGGCTCTGGAAACACCATATATTTT
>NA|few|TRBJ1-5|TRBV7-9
CASSLIGVQPQHF
TGTGCCAGCAGCTTAATAGGGGTTCAGCCCCAGCATTTT
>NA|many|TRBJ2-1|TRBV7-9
CASSLLGLPFF
TGTGCCAGCAGCTTATTGGGACTTCCGTTCTTC
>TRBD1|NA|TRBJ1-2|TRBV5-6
CASSGDRAGYGYTF
TGTGCCAGCAGCGGAGACAGGGCTGGGTATGGCTACACCTTC
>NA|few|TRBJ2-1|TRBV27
CASSLFAGDNLQNEQFF
TGTGCCAGCAGTTTATTCGCGGGGGACAATCTACAGAATGAGCAGTTCTTC
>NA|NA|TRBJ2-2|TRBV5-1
CASSLRTITGELFF
TGCGCCAGCAGCTTGCGCACGATCACCGGGGAGCTGTTTTTT
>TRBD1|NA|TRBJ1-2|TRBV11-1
CASSLRDSYYGYTF
TGTGCCAGCAGCCTAAGGGACAGCTACTATGGCTACACCTTC
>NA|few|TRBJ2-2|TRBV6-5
CASSYMLASGELFF
TGTGCCAGCAGTTATATGCTAGCCTCCGGGGAGCTGTTTTTT
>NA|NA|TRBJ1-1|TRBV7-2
CASSDPVGRNTEAFF
TGTGCCAGCAGCGATCCGGTGGGCAGGAACACTGAAGCTTTCTTT
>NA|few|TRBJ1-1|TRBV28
CASSSRREAFF
TGTGCCAGCAGTTCCCGGAGAGAAGCTTTCTTT
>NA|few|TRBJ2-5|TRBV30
CAWGHGGGEETQYF
TGTGCCTGGGGCCACGGAGGGGGGGAGGAGACCCAGTACTTC
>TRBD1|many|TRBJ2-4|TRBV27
CASRRTGANIQYF
TGTGCCAGCAGGCGGACAGGGGCAAACATTCAGTACTTC
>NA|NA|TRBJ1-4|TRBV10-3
CAIKPGRSGSEVFF
TGTGCCATCAAACCCGGCCGTTCCGGGAGTGAGGTGTTTTTT
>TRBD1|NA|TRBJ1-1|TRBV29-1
CSVGQGRTEAFF
TGCAGCGTCGGACAGGGGAGGACTGAAGCTTTCTTT
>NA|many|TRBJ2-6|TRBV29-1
CSAGAPGANVLTF
TGCAGCGCAGGGGCGCCCGGGGCCAACGTCCTGACTTTC
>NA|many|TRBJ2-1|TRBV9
CASTLATTDEQFF
TGTGCCAGCACCCTAGCGACTACGGATGAGCAGTTCTTC
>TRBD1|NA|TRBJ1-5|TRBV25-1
CASGPGQNNQPQHF
TGTGCCAGTGGTCCGGGACAGAACAATCAGCCCCAGCATTTT
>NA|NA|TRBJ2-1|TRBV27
CASSFGRTYDNEQFF
TGTGCCAGCAGTTTTGGTAGGACCTACGACAATGAGCAGTTCTTC
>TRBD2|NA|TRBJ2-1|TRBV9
CASSVTTSSNEQFF
TGTGCCAGCAGCGTAACGACTAGCAGCAATGAGCAGTTCTTC
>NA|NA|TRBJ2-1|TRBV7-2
CATATTSYNEQFF
TGTGCCACCGCGACGACCTCCTACAATGAGCAGTTCTTC
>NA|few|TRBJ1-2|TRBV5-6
CASSFGAWTADYGYTF
TGTGCCAGCAGCTTCGGAGCCTGGACAGCCGACTATGGCTACACCTTC
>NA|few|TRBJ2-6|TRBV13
CASSLWENSGANVLTF
TGTGCCAGCAGCTTATGGGAGAACTCTGGGGCCAACGTCCTGACTTTC
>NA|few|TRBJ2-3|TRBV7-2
CASSPSGQRGDTQYF
TGTGCCAGCAGCCCCTCCGGTCAACGTGGAGATACGCAGTATTTT
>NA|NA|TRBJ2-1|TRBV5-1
CASSITSGVTYNEQFF
TGCGCCAGCAGCATTACATCGGGGGTAACTTACAATGAGCAGTTCTTC
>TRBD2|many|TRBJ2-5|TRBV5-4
CASSLALAGGPRGVTQYF
TGTGCCAGCAGCTTGGCTCTAGCGGGGGGGCCAAGGGGAGTGACCCAGTACTTC
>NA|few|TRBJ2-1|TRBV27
CASSLMSPSYNEQFF
TGTGCCAGCAGTTTAATGAGTCCCTCCTACAATGAGCAGTTCTTC
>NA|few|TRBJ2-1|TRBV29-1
CSVAEARSYNEQFF
TGCAGCGTTGCCGAGGCGCGGTCCTACAATGAGCAGTTCTTC
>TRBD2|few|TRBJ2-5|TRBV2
CASSLLAGGAETQYF
TGTGCCAGCAGCCTACTAGCGGGGGGGGCAGAGACCCAGTACTTC
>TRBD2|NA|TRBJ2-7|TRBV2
CASSPGLAGASEQYF
TGTGCCAGCAGTCCCGGACTAGCGGGAGCATCCGAGCAGTACTTC
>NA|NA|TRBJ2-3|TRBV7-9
CASSFPRQVDTQYF
TGTGCCAGCAGCTTCCCGCGGCAGGTAGATACGCAGTATTTT
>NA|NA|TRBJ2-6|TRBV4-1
CASSQEGGLLSSGANVLTF
TGCGCCAGCAGCCAAGAGGGGGGACTTCTAAGCTCTGGGGCCAACGTCCTGACTTTC
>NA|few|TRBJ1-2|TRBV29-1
CSGEGQGYGYTF
TGCAGCGGTGAAGGTCAGGGGTATGGCTACACCTTC
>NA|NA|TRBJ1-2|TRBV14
CASSQDRGTGYTF
TGTGCCAGCAGCCAAGATCGAGGGACTGGCTACACCTTC
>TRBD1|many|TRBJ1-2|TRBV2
CASSRQGTTTYGYTF
TGTGCCAGCAGTAGACAGGGAACCACCACCTATGGCTACACCTTC
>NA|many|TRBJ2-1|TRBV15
CATSPQRADEQFF
TGTGCCACCAGCCCACAGAGGGCCGATGAGCAGTTCTTC
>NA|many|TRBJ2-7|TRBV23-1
CASNPPRRHEQYF
TGCGCCAGCAATCCCCCCCGTCGGCACGAGCAGTACTTC
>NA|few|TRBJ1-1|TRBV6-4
CASSVNRATEAFF
TGTGCCAGCAGTGTAAACAGGGCAACTGAAGCTTTCTTT
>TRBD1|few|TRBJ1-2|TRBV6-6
CASSYSGQGFGYTF
TGTGCCAGCAGTTATTCGGGACAGGGTTTTGGCTACACCTTC
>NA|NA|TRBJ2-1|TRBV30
CAWSPYFTEQFF
TGTGCCTGGAGCCCCTACTTCACTGAGCAGTTCTTC
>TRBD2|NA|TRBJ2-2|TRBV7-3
CASSFGATSGTGELFF
TGTGCCAGCAGCTTCGGTGCGACTAGCGGCACCGGGGAGCTGTTTTTT
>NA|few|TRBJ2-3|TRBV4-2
CASSQVSTDTQYF
TGTGCCAGCAGCCAAGTGAGCACAGATACGCAGTATTTT
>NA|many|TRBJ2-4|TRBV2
CASCSIAGNIQYF
TGTGCCAGCTGTAGTATCGCAGGAAACATTCAGTACTTC